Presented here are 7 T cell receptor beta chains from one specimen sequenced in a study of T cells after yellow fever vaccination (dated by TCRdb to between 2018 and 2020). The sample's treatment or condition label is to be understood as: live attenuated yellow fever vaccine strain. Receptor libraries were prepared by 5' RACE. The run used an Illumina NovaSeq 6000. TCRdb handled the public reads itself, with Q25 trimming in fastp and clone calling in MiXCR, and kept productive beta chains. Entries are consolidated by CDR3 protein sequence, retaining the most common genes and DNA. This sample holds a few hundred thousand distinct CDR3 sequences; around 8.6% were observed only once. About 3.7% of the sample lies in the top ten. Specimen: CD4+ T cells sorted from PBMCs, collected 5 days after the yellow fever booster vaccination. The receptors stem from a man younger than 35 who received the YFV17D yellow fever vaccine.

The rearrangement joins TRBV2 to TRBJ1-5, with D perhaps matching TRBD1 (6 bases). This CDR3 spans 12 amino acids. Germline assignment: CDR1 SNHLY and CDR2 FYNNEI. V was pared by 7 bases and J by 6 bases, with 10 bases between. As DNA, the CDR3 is TGTGCCAGCAAGGGGGATGCTCAGCCCCAGCATTTT. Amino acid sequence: CASKGDAQPQHF.

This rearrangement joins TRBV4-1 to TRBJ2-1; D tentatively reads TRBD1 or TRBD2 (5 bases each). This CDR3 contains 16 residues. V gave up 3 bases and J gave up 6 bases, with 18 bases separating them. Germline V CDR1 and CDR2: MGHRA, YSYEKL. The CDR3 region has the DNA TGCGCCAGCAGCCACACCGGGACGGAGGAGGTCAATGAGCAGTTCTTC. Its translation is CASSHTGTEEVNEQFF.

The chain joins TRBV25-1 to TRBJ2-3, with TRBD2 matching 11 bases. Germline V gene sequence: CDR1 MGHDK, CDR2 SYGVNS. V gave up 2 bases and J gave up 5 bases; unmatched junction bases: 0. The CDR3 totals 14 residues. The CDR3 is CASSETSGGDTQYF. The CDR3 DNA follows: TGTGCCAGCAGTGAAACTAGCGGGGGAGATACGCAGTATTTT.

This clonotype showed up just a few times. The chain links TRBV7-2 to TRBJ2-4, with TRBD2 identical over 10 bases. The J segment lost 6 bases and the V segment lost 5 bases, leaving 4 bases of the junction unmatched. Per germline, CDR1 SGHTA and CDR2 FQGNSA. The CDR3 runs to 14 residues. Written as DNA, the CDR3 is TGTGCCAGCAGCCGTCAGCGGGGGGGAAACATTCAGTACTTC. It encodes CASSRQRGGNIQYF.

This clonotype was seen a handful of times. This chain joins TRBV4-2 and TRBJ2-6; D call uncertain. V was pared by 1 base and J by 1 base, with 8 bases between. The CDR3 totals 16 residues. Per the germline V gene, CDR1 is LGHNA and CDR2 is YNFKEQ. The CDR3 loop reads CASSQGWASGANVLTF. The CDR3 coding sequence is TGTGCCAGCAGCCAAGGTTGGGCTTCTGGGGCCAACGTCCTGACTTTC.

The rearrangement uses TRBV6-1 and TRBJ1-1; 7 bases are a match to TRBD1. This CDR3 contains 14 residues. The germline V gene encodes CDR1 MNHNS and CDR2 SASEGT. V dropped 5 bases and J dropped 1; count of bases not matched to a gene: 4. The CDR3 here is CASSWDRENTEAFF. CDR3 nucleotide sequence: TGTGCCAGCAGTTGGGACAGAGAGAACACTGAAGCTTTCTTT.

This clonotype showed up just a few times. Here the CDR3 DNA reads TGTGCCAGCAGCACACAGACAGGGGGCGCCGGCGGCTACACCTTC. It yields the protein CASSTQTGGAGGYTF. The rearrangement joins TRBV7-9 to TRBJ1-2; 10 nucleotides match TRBD1. The length of the CDR3 is 15 residues. V shed 5 bases and J 8 bases; nucleotides not matched to a gene: 11. Germline CDR1 and CDR2: SEHNR and FQNEAQ (reference sequence).